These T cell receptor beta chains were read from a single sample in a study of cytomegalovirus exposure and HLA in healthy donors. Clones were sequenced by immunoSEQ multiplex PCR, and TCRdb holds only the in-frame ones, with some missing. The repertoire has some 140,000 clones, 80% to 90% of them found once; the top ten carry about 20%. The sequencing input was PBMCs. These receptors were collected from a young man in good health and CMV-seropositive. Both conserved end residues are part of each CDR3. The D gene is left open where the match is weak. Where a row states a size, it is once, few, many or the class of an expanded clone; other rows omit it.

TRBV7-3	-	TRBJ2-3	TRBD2	TGTGCCAGCAGCTTGACTAGCGTAACGGATACGCAGTATTTT	CASSLTSVTDTQYF
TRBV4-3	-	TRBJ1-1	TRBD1	TGCGCCAGCAGCCAAGAGAGGTCGGACAGGGTATACCAAGGGGGGAACACTGAAGCTTTCTTT	CASSQERSDRVYQGGNTEAFF
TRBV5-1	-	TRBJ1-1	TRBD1	TGCGCCAGCAGCTTGGTACAGGGGAGGAACACTGAAGCTTTCTTT	CASSLVQGRNTEAFF
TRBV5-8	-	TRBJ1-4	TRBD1	TGTGCCACTGAGTGGACAGGGGACGAAAAACTGTTTTTT	CATEWTGDEKLFF
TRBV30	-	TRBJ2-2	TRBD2	TGTGCCTACAAGGGACTAGCGGTCAACACCGGGGAGCTGTTTTTT	CAYKGLAVNTGELFF
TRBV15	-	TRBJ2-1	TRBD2	TGTGCCACCAGCCCCAACCAGCGGGGGCAGTTCTTC	CATSPNQRGQFF
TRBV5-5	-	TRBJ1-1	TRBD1	TGTGCCAGCATCTTGGGGACAGGGCGGGGAACTGAAGCTTTCTTT	CASILGTGRGTEAFF
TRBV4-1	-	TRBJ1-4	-	TGCGCCAGCAGCCAAGGGAGACTCTATGAAAAACTGTTTTTT	CASSQGRLYEKLFF
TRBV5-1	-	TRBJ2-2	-	TGCGCCAGCAGCTTGTACAGGGGAGGAACCGGGGAGCTGTTTTTT	CASSLYRGGTGELFF
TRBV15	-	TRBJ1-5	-	TGTGCCACCAGCAGTGCTTTCCCAGGGTATCAGCCCCAGCATTTT	CATSSAFPGYQPQHF
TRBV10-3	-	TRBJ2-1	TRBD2	TGTGCCATCAGGGCAGCGGGGGAAACCTACAATGAGCAGTTCTTC	CAIRAAGETYNEQFF
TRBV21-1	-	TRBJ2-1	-	TGTGCCAGCCCCATCGGGGGCAGTAGCGGGAGGGGGTCCTACAATGAGCAGTTCTTC	CASPIGGSSGRGSYNEQFF
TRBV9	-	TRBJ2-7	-	TGTGCCAGCAGCGTAGGAGGGGGCGAGCAGTACTTC	CASSVGGGEQYF
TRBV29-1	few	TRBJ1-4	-	TGCAGCGTTGGAACGGGTAATGAAAAACTGTTTTTT	CSVGTGNEKLFF
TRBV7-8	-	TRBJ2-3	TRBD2	TGTGCCAGCAGCGGGTACGGACTAGCGGGTGGCACAGATACGCAGTATTTT	CASSGYGLAGGTDTQYF
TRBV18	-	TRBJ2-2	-	TGTGCCAGCTCACCAATCACTAGTGACACCGGGGAGCTGTTTTTT	CASSPITSDTGELFF
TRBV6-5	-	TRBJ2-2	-	TGTGCCACCCGGACACCGAACACCGGGGAGCTGTTTTTT	CATRTPNTGELFF
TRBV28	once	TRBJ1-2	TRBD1	TGTGCCAGCAGTCCCCTGACAGGGGCGGGCTATGGCTACACCTTC	CASSPLTGAGYGYTF
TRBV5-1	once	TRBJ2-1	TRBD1	TGCGCCAGCAGCGCACCAGGGGGCTCCTACAATGAGCAGTTCTTC	CASSAPGGSYNEQFF
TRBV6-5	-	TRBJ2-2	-	TGTGCCAGCAGTTACCGAGGGGGTCCCACCGGGGAGCTGTTTTTT	CASSYRGGPTGELFF